The entry that follows covers one TCR beta chain sequence. Its cognate antigen is unknown. The source of the sample is a study of PD-1 blockade in classical Hodgkin lymphoma. Study findings and constraints: Anyone who began nivolumab under 1 year after ASCT was excluded.

Autologous stem cell transplantation was followed by relapse in every patient, and brentuximab vedotin exposure varied. This table comes from immunoSEQ multiplex PCR, and its TCRdb copy is limited to in-frame clones, with some not included. This repertoire shows around 150,000 clones, 78% found once; its top ten account for roughly 8.4%. The source material was peripheral blood mononuclear cells (PBMCs), sampled before the second cycle of nivolumab. The sequence was obtained from a human donor with classical Hodgkin lymphoma.

Here the CDR3 reads CATSSTGTGGSSSPQHF. For the CDR3, the DNA is TGTGCCACCAGCAGCACCGGGACAGGGGGTTCTAGTTCGCCCCAGCATTTT. This chain uses TRBV15 with TRBJ1-5; 11 positions match TRBD1. CDR1 and CDR2 from the germline V gene are LNHNV and YYDKDF (reference sequence). This CDR3 region has 17 residues. Trimming cost V 3 bases and J 9 bases; bases outside gene matches: 13.